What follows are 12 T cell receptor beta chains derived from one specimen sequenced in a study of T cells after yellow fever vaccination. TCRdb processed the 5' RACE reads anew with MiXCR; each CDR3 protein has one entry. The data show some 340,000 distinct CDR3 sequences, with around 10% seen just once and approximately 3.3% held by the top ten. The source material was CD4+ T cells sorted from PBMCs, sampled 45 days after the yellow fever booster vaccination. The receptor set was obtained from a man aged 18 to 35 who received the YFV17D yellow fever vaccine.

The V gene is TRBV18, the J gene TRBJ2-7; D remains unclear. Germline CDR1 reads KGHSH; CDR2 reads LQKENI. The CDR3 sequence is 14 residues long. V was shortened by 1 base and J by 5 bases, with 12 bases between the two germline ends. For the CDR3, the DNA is TGTGCCAGCTCACCACAATCAGAAAGGCACGAGCAGTACGTC. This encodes CASSPQSERHEQYV.

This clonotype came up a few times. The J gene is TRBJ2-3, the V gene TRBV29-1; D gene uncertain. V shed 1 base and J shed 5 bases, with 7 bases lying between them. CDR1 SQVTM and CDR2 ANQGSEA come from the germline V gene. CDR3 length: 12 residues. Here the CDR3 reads CSVEGAKDTQYF. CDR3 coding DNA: TGCAGCGTTGAAGGGGCGAAAGATACGCAGTATTTT.

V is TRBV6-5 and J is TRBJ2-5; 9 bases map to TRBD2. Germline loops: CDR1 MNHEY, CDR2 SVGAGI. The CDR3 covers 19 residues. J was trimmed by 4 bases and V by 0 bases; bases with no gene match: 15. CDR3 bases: TGTGCCAGCAGTTACTCGTTATGGTCTGGCGGGGGGGCGAGAGAGACCCAGTACTTC. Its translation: CASSYSLWSGGGARETQYF.

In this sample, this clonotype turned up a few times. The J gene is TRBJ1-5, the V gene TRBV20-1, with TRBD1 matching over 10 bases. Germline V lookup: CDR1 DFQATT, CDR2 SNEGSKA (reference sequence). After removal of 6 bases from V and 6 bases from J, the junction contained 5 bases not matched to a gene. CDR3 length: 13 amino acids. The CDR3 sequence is CSAAGQGSQPQHF. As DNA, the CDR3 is TGCAGTGCCGCGGGACAGGGGAGTCAGCCCCAGCATTTT.

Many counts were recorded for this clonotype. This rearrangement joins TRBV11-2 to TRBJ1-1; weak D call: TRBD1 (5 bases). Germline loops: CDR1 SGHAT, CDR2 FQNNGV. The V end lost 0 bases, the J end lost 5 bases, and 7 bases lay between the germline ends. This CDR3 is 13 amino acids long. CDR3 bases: TGTGCCAGCAGCTTAGATCAGGGAACTGAAGCTTTCTTT. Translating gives CASSLDQGTEAFF.

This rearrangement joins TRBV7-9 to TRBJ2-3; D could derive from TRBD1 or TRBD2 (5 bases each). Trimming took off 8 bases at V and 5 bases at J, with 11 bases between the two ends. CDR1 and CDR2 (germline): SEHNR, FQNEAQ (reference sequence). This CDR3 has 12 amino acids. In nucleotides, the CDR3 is TGTGCCAGCCCACGGGGCGAAGATACGCAGTATTTT. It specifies CASPRGEDTQYF.

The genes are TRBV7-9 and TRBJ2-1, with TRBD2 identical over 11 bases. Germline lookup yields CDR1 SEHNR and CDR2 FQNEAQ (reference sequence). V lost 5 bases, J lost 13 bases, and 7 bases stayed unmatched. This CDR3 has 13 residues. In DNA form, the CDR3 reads TGTGCCAGCAGCCGTACTAGCGGGGGACCACAGTTCTTC. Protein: CASSRTSGGPQFF.

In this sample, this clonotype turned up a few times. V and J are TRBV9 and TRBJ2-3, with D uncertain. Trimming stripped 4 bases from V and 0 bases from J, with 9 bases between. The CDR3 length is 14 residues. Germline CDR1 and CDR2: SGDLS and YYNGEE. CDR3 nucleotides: TGTGCCAGCAGCCCCCGGAGCAGCACAGATACGCAGTATTTT. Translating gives CASSPRSSTDTQYF.

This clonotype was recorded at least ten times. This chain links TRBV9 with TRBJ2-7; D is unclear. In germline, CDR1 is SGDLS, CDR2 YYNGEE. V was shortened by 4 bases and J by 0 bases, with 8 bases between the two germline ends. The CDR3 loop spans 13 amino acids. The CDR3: CASSPRRSYEQYV. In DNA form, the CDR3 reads TGTGCCAGCAGCCCCCGGCGCTCCTACGAGCAGTACGTC.

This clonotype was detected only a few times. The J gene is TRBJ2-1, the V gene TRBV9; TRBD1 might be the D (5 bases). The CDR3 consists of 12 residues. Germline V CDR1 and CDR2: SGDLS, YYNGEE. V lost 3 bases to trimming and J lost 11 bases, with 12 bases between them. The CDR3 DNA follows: TGTGCCAGCAGCGAAGAGCTGGGGCAGCAGTTCTTC. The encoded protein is CASSEELGQQFF.

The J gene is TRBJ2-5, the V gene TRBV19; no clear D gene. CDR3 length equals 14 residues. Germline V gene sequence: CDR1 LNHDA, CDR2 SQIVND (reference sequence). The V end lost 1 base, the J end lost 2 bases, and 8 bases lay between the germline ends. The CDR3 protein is CASSIGLQQETQYF. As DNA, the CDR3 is TGTGCCAGTAGTATAGGCCTGCAGCAAGAGACCCAGTACTTC.

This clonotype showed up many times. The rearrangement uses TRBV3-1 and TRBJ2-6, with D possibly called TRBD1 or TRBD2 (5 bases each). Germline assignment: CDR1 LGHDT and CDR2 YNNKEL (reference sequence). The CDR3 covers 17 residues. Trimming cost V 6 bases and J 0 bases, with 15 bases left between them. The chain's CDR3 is CASRDSGRISGANVLTF. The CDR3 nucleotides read TGTGCCAGCAGGGATTCGGGGCGCATCTCTGGGGCCAACGTCCTGACTTTC.